Following are 26 T cell receptor beta chains from one sample sequenced in a study of blood T cells in healthy people across ages (dated by TCRdb to the mid-2010s). The library relied on 5' RACE. For sequencing, an Illumina HiSeq 2500 was employed. A second PCR of 7 to 11 cycles was run with a J-beta primer mix and a sample-barcoded 5' primer. The raw public reads went through TCRdb reprocessing: fastp at Q25, MiXCR clone calling, in-frame beta chains kept. Under each unique CDR3 protein, matching rows form one entry showing the most common genes and DNA. The sample contains about 1,000,000 distinct CDR3 sequences, 35% to 55% of them found a single time. The biggest ten clones account for under 20% of the sample. The sequencing sample was made of blood. These receptors were collected from a woman aged 55-70 years in good health.

The rearrangement joins TRBV7-8 to TRBJ1-5; the D gene is possibly TRBD1 (6 bases). CDR3 length: 12 residues. V was cut by 5 bases and J by 12 bases, with 14 bases left in between. Germline V CDR1 and CDR2: SGHVS, FQNEAQ. The CDR3 sequence: CASSADSLVQHF. In nucleotides, the CDR3 is TGTGCCAGCAGCGCGGACAGTCTAGTCCAGCATTTT.

This clonotype was picked up one time. The rearrangement links TRBV7-2 to TRBJ2-2; the match to TRBD2 covers 11 bases. The CDR3 is 16 residues long. V lost 5 bases to trimming and J lost 5 bases; unmatched junction nucleotides: 7. Per germline, CDR1 SGHTA and CDR2 FQGNSA. DNA for the CDR3: TGTGCCAGCAGCACATTAGCGGGAGGGTGGACCGGGGAGCTGTTTTTT. It yields the protein CASSTLAGGWTGELFF. The variable domain in full, completed from reference TRBV7-2 and TRBJ2-2, reads GAGVSQSPSNKVTEKGKDVELRCDPISGHTALYWYRQSLGQGLEFLIYFQGNSAPDKSGLPSDRFSAERTGGSVSTLTIQRTQQEDSAVYLCASSTLAGGWTGELFFGEGSRLTVL.

V usage is TRBV2 and J usage is TRBJ1-6; D is possibly TRBD1 (6 bases). Trimming stripped 7 bases from V and 6 bases from J, with 19 bases between. From germline, CDR1 is SNHLY and CDR2 FYNNEI. This CDR3 region has 16 residues. CDR3 nucleotide sequence: TGTGCCAGCAATGGGAGACAGGACAGACTTAATTCACCCCTCCACTTT. This translates into CASNGRQDRLNSPLHF.

This clonotype was recorded at least ten times. The chain uses TRBV27 and TRBJ2-5, with D perhaps TRBD1 (6 bases). The CDR3 has 13 amino acids. Germline values: CDR1 MNHEY, CDR2 SMNVEV (reference sequence). With 9 bases removed from V and 2 bases from J, the gap between germline ends came to 13 bases. This CDR3 is CARGRTVQETQYF. Written as DNA, the CDR3 is TGTGCCAGAGGTAGGACAGTACAAGAGACCCAGTACTTC.

This clonotype was counted a few times. The J gene is TRBJ2-7, the V gene TRBV5-1, with TRBD2 matching over 14 bases. The CDR3 has 16 amino acids. The germline gives CDR1 SGHRS, CDR2 YFSETQ. The ends lost 6 bases at V and 2 bases at J; junction bases unmatched: 7. The CDR3 protein is CASTPGTSGGPYEQYF. The CDR3, as DNA: TGCGCCAGCACCCCCGGGACTAGCGGGGGTCCCTACGAGCAGTACTTC.

To note about this clonotype: One junction end disagrees with the germline gene, perhaps due to a read error. V gene TRBV4-2 combines with J gene TRBJ1-2, with 8 bases fitting TRBD1. Germline assignment: CDR1 LGHNA and CDR2 YNFKEQ. The CDR3 covers 16 residues. CDR3 region: CATSQYSSGQGYGYTF. For the CDR3, the DNA is TGTGCCACCAGCCAATATTCAAGCGGACAGGGCTATGGCTACACCTTC.

V is TRBV2 and J is TRBJ1-2; tentatively, D is TRBD1 (5 bases). Deletions cut 5 bases from V and 4 bases from J, with 17 bases between. Per the germline V gene, CDR1 is SNHLY and CDR2 is FYNNEI. The CDR3 loop spans 15 amino acids. CDR3 residues: CASSPGTGFFYGYTF. The CDR3 DNA is TGTGCCAGCAGTCCCGGGACGGGGTTTTTCTATGGCTACACCTTC.

The chain employs TRBV11-2 and TRBJ2-4, with 14 bases matching TRBD2. Trimming took 5 bases from V and 9 from J; bases not matched to a gene: 15. CDR3 size: 18 residues. Germline V gives CDR1 SGHAT, CDR2 FQNNGV. CDR3 loop: CASSRPPGTSGRGGIQYF. As DNA, the CDR3 is TGTGCCAGCAGCCGACCCCCTGGGACTAGCGGGAGAGGTGGCATTCAGTACTTC.

This clonotype was recorded a few times. The gene calls are TRBV27 and TRBJ2-3; 8 bases agree with TRBD2. Germline loops: CDR1 MNHEY, CDR2 SMNVEV (reference sequence). J lost 4 bases, V lost 0 bases, and 3 bases had no gene match. The CDR3 is 15 amino acids. The CDR3 DNA is TGTGCCAGCAGTTTATCGTCCGGGAGGGCAGATACGCAGTATTTT. This codes for CASSLSSGRADTQYF.

The chain recombines TRBV3-1 with TRBJ2-5, with 9 positions matching TRBD2. CDR3 size: 19 residues. From germline, CDR1 is LGHDT and CDR2 YNNKEL (reference sequence). V shed 0 bases, J shed 5 bases, and the junction held 16 bases outside the gene matches. The CDR3 loop is CASSQDDGGRAEFAETQYF. For the CDR3, the DNA is TGTGCCAGCAGCCAAGATGACGGCGGGAGGGCCGAGTTTGCTGAGACCCAGTACTTC.

The rearrangement uses TRBV15 and TRBJ2-3, with 12 positions matching TRBD2. This CDR3 region has 15 residues. V lost 7 bases, J lost 5 bases, and 7 bases stayed unmatched. Per the germline V gene, CDR1 is LNHNV and CDR2 is YYDKDF (reference sequence). The CDR3 nucleotides read TGTGCCACCACCTTGACTAGCGGGAGTTTAGATACGCAGTATTTT. Amino acid sequence: CATTLTSGSLDTQYF.

This clonotype has more than one count but fewer than ten. The rearrangement joins TRBV15 to TRBJ2-3, with 7 bases identical to TRBD1. The CDR3 sequence is 14 residues long. Germline lookup yields CDR1 LNHNV and CDR2 YYDKDF (reference sequence). V was clipped by 4 bases and J by 0 bases; unmatched bases: 1. The CDR3 region has the DNA TGTGCCACCAGCATGACAGGGAGCACAGATACGCAGTATTTT. Protein sequence: CATSMTGSTDTQYF.

In regard to this clonotype: The CDR3 end shows no conserved phenylalanine or tryptophan, and so a read error is likely. The rearrangement uses TRBV11-3 and TRBJ2-5; TRBD1 or TRBD2 may be the D gene (6 bases each). This CDR3 has 15 amino acids. Germline-derived CDR1 and CDR2 are SGHNT and YENEEA. V was pared by 5 bases and J by 1 base, with 14 bases between. The chain's CDR3 is CASSQGTGAQETQYV. The CDR3, as DNA: TGTGCCAGCAGCCAAGGGACGGGGGCCCAAGAGACCCAGTACGTC.

The chain links TRBV5-1 to TRBJ1-1, with D uncertain. Germline CDR1 SGHRS, CDR2 YFSETQ. The CDR3 is 16 residues long. V was cut by 3 bases and J by 4 bases, with 19 bases left in between. The CDR3 sequence is CASSSTFTREGTEAFF. The DNA of the CDR3 is TGCGCCAGCAGCTCCACCTTTACCCGGGAGGGCACTGAAGCTTTCTTT.

This clonotype has ten or more counts. The V and J genes are TRBV5-1 and TRBJ2-7; weak D call: TRBD2 (6 bases). CDR1 and CDR2 (germline): SGHRS, YFSETQ. The V end was cut by 4 bases, the J end by 5 bases, with 19 bases between. The CDR3 totals 15 residues. The CDR3 DNA reads TGCGCCAGCAGCCGAGATACAGGAAGACTAGACGAGCAGTACTTC. It encodes CASSRDTGRLDEQYF.

This clonotype was seen more than once but under ten times. The V and J genes are TRBV4-1 and TRBJ2-1, with D perhaps matching TRBD2 (6 bases). This CDR3 has 17 residues. Germline loops: CDR1 MGHRA, CDR2 YSYEKL. The V end lost 1 base, the J end lost 6 bases, and 19 bases lay between the germline ends. The CDR3 DNA follows: TGCGCCAGCAGCCAAGTCTTTGGCGGGAAGTTTAGCAATGAGCAGTTCTTC. This sequence encodes CASSQVFGGKFSNEQFF.

The V call is TRBV7-9, the J call TRBJ1-2, with D tentatively TRBD1 (6 bases). V lost 5 bases and J 2 bases, leaving 12 bases between the germline ends. This CDR3 has 14 amino acids. Per germline, CDR1 SEHNR and CDR2 FQNEAQ (reference sequence). In nucleotides, the CDR3 is TGTGCCAGCAGCCCAGGACAGAAGAACTATGGCTACACCTTC. It translates to CASSPGQKNYGYTF. The full variable domain, in which reference TRBV7-9 and TRBJ1-2 provide the parts outside the CDR3, is DTGVSQNPRHKITKRGQNVTFRCDPISEHNRLYWYRQTLGQGPEFLTYFQNEAQLEKSRLLSDRFSAERPKGSFSTLEIQRTEQGDSAMYLCASSPGQKNYGYTFGSGTRLTVV.

CDR3 in amino acids: CASSQLGKNTEAFF. CDR3 nucleotide sequence: TGTGCCAGCAGCCAACTCGGTAAAAACACTGAAGCTTTCTTT. This chain links TRBV3-1 with TRBJ1-1; D not resolved. The ends were cut back, 2 bases at V and 2 bases at J, with 9 bases in the middle. The V gene's germline CDR1 is LGHDT and CDR2 YNNKEL (reference sequence). The CDR3 runs to 14 residues.

The chain employs TRBV6-5 and TRBJ1-6, with a tentative D call TRBD1 (5 bases). This CDR3 spans 14 amino acids. V was clipped by 5 bases and J by 10 bases, with 15 bases between them. Germline V gives CDR1 MNHEY, CDR2 SVGAGI. The CDR3 bases are TGTGCCAGCAGTACTGGGACGTGGAACTCACCCCTCCACTTT. This encodes CASSTGTWNSPLHF.

This clonotype came up a few times. Here the CDR3 DNA reads TGTGCCAGCAGCGTAGGGAGCGGGAGTAATTACAATGAGCAGTTCTTC. Translating it yields CASSVGSGSNYNEQFF. J is TRBJ2-1 and V is TRBV9; 8 nucleotides line up with TRBD2. From germline, CDR1 is SGDLS and CDR2 YYNGEE. The ends lost 0 bases at V and 4 bases at J; junction bases unmatched: 6. The CDR3 length is 16 residues.

The chain links TRBV6-2 or TRBV6-3 to TRBJ2-7; D remains unclear. There are 14 residues in the CDR3. Germline CDR1 reads MNHEY; CDR2 reads SVGEGT. The V and J ends lost 7 bases and 1 base respectively, with 14 bases between them. CDR3 residues: CASKGTVLSYEQYF. CDR3 in DNA: TGTGCCAGCAAGGGAACAGTACTATCCTACGAGCAGTACTTC.

This clonotype appeared a single time. V is TRBV20-1 and J is TRBJ1-6, with a tentative D call TRBD1 (5 bases). CDR1 is DFQATT, CDR2 SNEGSKA, per germline (reference sequence). Deletions cut 0 bases from V and 11 bases from J, with 14 bases between. The CDR3 sequence is 14 residues long. The CDR3 DNA reads TGCAGTGCTAGAGATGGGGCAGGAAGAGCACCCCTCCACTTT. Amino acids: CSARDGAGRAPLHF.

This rearrangement joins TRBV4-1 to TRBJ1-2; D remains unclear. Germline values: CDR1 MGHRA, CDR2 YSYEKL. Trimming left V 4 bases short and J 4 bases short, with 10 bases between. The length of the CDR3 is 13 residues. In DNA, the CDR3 is TGCGCCAGCAGCCTGCTCCGTGGCTATGGCTACACCTTC. Its protein product is CASSLLRGYGYTF.

This chain joins TRBV3-1 and TRBJ2-5; D gene unclear. This CDR3 is 14 amino acids long. Germline V gene data show CDR1 as LGHDT and CDR2 as YNNKEL (reference sequence). V was trimmed by 4 bases and J by 11 bases, leaving 20 bases between them. CDR3 residues: CASSRIIAGNEQYF. CDR3 nucleotide sequence: TGTGCCAGCAGCCGAATCATAGCTGGGAATGAGCAGTACTTC.

The sample holds many counts of this clonotype. The V and J genes are TRBV7-2 and TRBJ2-1; no definite D call. V lost 5 bases and J lost 8, with 7 bases in between. This CDR3 has 11 residues. Per germline, CDR1 SGHTA and CDR2 FQGNSA. CDR3 DNA: TGTGCCAGCAGCCTACAGTATGAGCAGTTCTTC. Translated, it gives CASSLQYEQFF.

The chain combines TRBV20-1 with TRBJ2-4; D unclear. Trimming removed 3 bases from V and 0 bases from J, with 21 bases in between. The CDR3 is made up of 18 amino acids. Looked up from germline, CDR1 is DFQATT and CDR2 is SNEGSKA (reference sequence). CDR3 DNA: TGCAGTGCTAGGGGTTGCGTGAATAAACCTATAGCCAAAAACATTCAGTACTTC. Translating it yields CSARGCVNKPIAKNIQYF.